Listed below are T cell receptor beta chains from one sample, sequenced in a study of technical replicates of blood from a handful of donors. Sequenced by immunoSEQ multiplex PCR; TCRdb stores in-frame clones only, minus some. The sample carries roughly 80,000 clones, around 94% recorded once. The sequencing sample was made of T cells isolated from PBMCs. These receptor sequences come from a human donor in good health. CDR3s include the opening cysteine and the closing phenylalanine or tryptophan. A D gene is named only where the DNA matches it firmly. Only part of the rows carry a size: once, few, many, or a class if the clone is expanded.

v_gene,j_gene,d_gene,len,abundance,CDR3nt,CDR3aa
TRBV5-5,TRBJ1-3,.,12,.,TGTGCCAGCAGCTTGTCAGGAAACACCATATATTTT,CASSLSGNTIYF
TRBV6-5,TRBJ1-5,TRBD1,14,few,TGTGCCAGCAGCCGGGACAGGGGCAATCAGCCCCAGCATTTT,CASSRDRGNQPQHF
TRBV5-4,TRBJ2-2,TRBD2,16,.,TGTGCCAGCAGCTTGGCGCTAGCGGGAGTTTCCGGGGAGCTGTTTTTT,CASSLALAGVSGELFF
TRBV27,TRBJ2-4,.,16,.,TGTGCCAGCAGTTCCTGGACAGACCTAGGCAAAAACATTCAGTACTTC,CASSSWTDLGKNIQYF
TRBV5-1,TRBJ2-5,TRBD1,17,.,TGCGCCAGCAGCCCGATTATCGACAGGGACCTAGGGGAGACCCAGTACTTC,CASSPIIDRDLGETQYF
TRBV6-5,TRBJ1-4,.,14,.,TGTGCCAGCAGTCCGGGACAACTTAATGAAAAACTGTTTTTT,CASSPGQLNEKLFF
TRBV4-2,TRBJ2-2,.,15,.,TGTGCCAGCAGCCAAGTGGTCCAGGTCACCGGGGAGCTGTTTTTT,CASSQVVQVTGELFF
TRBV14,TRBJ2-7,.,14,.,TGTGCCAGCAGCCCCGCCGGAGGGCTGGTCGAGCAGTACTTC,CASSPAGGLVEQYF
TRBV10-1,TRBJ2-1,TRBD1,15,once,TGCGCCAGCAGTGAAGGGACAGGGGGAAGGAGTGAGCAGTTCTTC,CASSEGTGGRSEQFF
TRBV10-3,TRBJ1-3,.,14,.,TGTGCCATCAGTGAGGCCGGAGCTGGAAACACCATATATTTT,CAISEAGAGNTIYF
TRBV7-2,TRBJ2-5,TRBD2,19,.,TGTGCCAGCAGCTTAAGAGCGGGTCTAGCGGGAGGTCCGGGGGAGACCCAGTACTTC,CASSLRAGLAGGPGETQYF
TRBV27,TRBJ1-1,.,13,.,TGTGCCAGCAGTTTATATTGGGGCGCGGAAGCTTTCTTT,CASSLYWGAEAFF
TRBV7-3,TRBJ2-2,TRBD2,15,.,TGTGCCAGCAGCTTATCGGGGAGGGCTTCCGGGGAGCTGTTTTTT,CASSLSGRASGELFF
TRBV27,TRBJ1-1,.,14,.,TGTGCCAGCAGAGCGCTCCCAGGGGAAACTGAAGCTTTCTTT,CASRALPGETEAFF
TRBV7-3,TRBJ2-7,.,15,.,TGTGCCAGCAGCTTAAGCGGAGACCCGCCCTACGAGCAGTACTTC,CASSLSGDPPYEQYF
TRBV19,TRBJ1-1,TRBD1,15,.,TGTGCCAGTAGTATCGGTACAGGGGTGAACACTGAAGCTTTCTTT,CASSIGTGVNTEAFF
TRBV9,TRBJ2-3,TRBD2,18,once,TGTGCCAGCAGCGTAGGCTGGGTTCTAGCGGGAGGCACAGATACGCAGTATTTT,CASSVGWVLAGGTDTQYF
TRBV6-1,TRBJ1-3,.,14,.,TGTGCCAGCAGTGGGCACAGCTCTGGAAACACCATATATTTT,CASSGHSSGNTIYF
TRBV2,TRBJ2-4,.,12,.,TGTGCCAGCTCATTAGCCAAAAACATTCAGTACTTC,CASSLAKNIQYF
TRBV5-8,TRBJ2-7,.,13,.,TGTGCCAGCAGCTTGGGAGTTATTTACGAGCAGTACTTC,CASSLGVIYEQYF
TRBV7-8,TRBJ2-5,.,18,once,TGTGCCAGCAGCCAAACTCTAGACTCGAGAGCATTCCAAGAGACCCAGTACTTC,CASSQTLDSRAFQETQYF
TRBV9,TRBJ2-3,TRBD2,16,.,TGTGCCAGCAGCGCTGGGACTAGCGGTTCAGGAGATACGCAGTATTTT,CASSAGTSGSGDTQYF
TRBV9,TRBJ2-5,.,14,.,TGTGCCAGCAGCATTAGCGGAATCCAAGAGACCCAGTACTTC,CASSISGIQETQYF
TRBV25-1,TRBJ2-1,TRBD1,16,.,TGTGCCAGCAGTGAACCGGGACAGGGTACCCACAATGAGCAGTTCTTC,CASSEPGQGTHNEQFF
TRBV4-1,TRBJ2-1,TRBD2,17,.,TGCGCCAGCAGCCAAGATCCCACGGGAGGGGCCTACAATGAGCAGTTCTTC,CASSQDPTGGAYNEQFF
TRBV10-1,TRBJ2-2,TRBD2,13,.,TGCGCCAGCGAGTCTAGCGGTACCGGGGAGCTGTTTTTT,CASESSGTGELFF
TRBV6-5,TRBJ2-2,.,13,.,TGTGCCAGCAGTTATAGCGGCTCCTGGGAGCTGTTTTTT,CASSYSGSWELFF
TRBV28,TRBJ2-5,.,17,.,TGTGCCAGCAGTTTATCGCGGTCGGTCCGGGACCAAGAGACCCAGTACTTC,CASSLSRSVRDQETQYF
TRBV15,TRBJ1-1,.,13,.,TGTGCCACCAGCAGAGGACAGAACACTGAAGCTTTCTTT,CATSRGQNTEAFF
TRBV27,TRBJ2-1,.,15,.,TGTGCCAGCAGTTTATTGGGGCTTATGCACAATGAGCAGTTCTTC,CASSLLGLMHNEQFF
TRBV19,TRBJ1-5,.,12,once,TGTGCCAGTACTAAGGGGGATCAGCCCCAGCATTTT,CASTKGDQPQHF
TRBV5-6,TRBJ2-1,TRBD2,13,.,TGTGCCAGCAGCTGGGAGCGGGAGGGAGAGAAGTTCTTC,CASSWEREGEKFF
TRBV5-4,TRBJ1-2,.,14,.,TGTGCCAGCCGCCTTATTGGGGGCGCCTATGGCTACACCTTC,CASRLIGGAYGYTF
TRBV6-5,TRBJ1-2,TRBD1,16,.,TGTGCCAGCAGTTACCGCCGCCGGGACAGCTCTGAAGGCTACACCTTC,CASSYRRRDSSEGYTF
TRBV10-3,TRBJ1-1,TRBD1,14,.,TGTGCCATCAACAAGGACAGGGTTTCTCCTGAAGCTTTCTTT,CAINKDRVSPEAFF
TRBV2,TRBJ1-2,TRBD1,12,.,TGTGCCAGTACAGGGGAAGTTTATGGCTACACCTTC,CASTGEVYGYTF
TRBV14,TRBJ2-3,TRBD2,15,.,TGTGCCAGCAGCCAAGGGGAGCGGGAGATAGATACGCAGTATTTT,CASSQGEREIDTQYF
TRBV6-6,TRBJ2-2,TRBD2,16,.,TGTGCCAGCTTGGGAAAGCGGGACTGGGAGACCGGGGAGCTGTTTTTT,CASLGKRDWETGELFF
TRBV19,TRBJ1-1,.,14,few,TGTGCCAGTAGTATACCGGGGTTGAACACTGAAGCTTTCTTT,CASSIPGLNTEAFF
TRBV7-3,TRBJ2-3,.,16,.,TGTGCCAGCAGCCTCCTTAGGGGGGGCAGCACAGATACGCAGTATTTT,CASSLLRGGSTDTQYF
TRBV2,TRBJ2-5,TRBD2,12,.,TGTGCCGGCACTAGCGGGAGTGAGACCCAGTACTTC,CAGTSGSETQYF
TRBV7-9,TRBJ2-1,.,15,.,TGTGCCAGCATCGCCCTCGGGAGCTCCTACAATGAGCAGTTCTTC,CASIALGSSYNEQFF
TRBV4-2,TRBJ2-2,.,15,.,TGTGCCAGCAGCCTTGGACTGACGAACACCGGGGAGCTGTTTTTT,CASSLGLTNTGELFF
TRBV6-1,TRBJ1-2,.,17,.,TGTGCCAGCAGTGAAGCGCTATTGAAGGAGATAAACTATGGCTACACCTTC,CASSEALLKEINYGYTF
TRBV11-3,TRBJ1-1,.,15,.,TGTGCCAGCAGCTTAGATCCAGGGGCAGGGACTGAAGCTTTCTTT,CASSLDPGAGTEAFF
TRBV10-3,TRBJ1-5,.,15,.,TGTGCCATCAGTGGCAATTTCGGGGGCAATCAGCCCCAGCATTTT,CAISGNFGGNQPQHF
TRBV5-5,TRBJ2-7,.,12,.,TGTGCCAGCAGCCCGAGCTCCTACGAGCAGTACTTC,CASSPSSYEQYF
TRBV7-9,TRBJ2-6,.,15,.,TGTGCCAGCAGGCCCCAGGGCTCTGGGGCCAACGTCCTGACTTTC,CASRPQGSGANVLTF